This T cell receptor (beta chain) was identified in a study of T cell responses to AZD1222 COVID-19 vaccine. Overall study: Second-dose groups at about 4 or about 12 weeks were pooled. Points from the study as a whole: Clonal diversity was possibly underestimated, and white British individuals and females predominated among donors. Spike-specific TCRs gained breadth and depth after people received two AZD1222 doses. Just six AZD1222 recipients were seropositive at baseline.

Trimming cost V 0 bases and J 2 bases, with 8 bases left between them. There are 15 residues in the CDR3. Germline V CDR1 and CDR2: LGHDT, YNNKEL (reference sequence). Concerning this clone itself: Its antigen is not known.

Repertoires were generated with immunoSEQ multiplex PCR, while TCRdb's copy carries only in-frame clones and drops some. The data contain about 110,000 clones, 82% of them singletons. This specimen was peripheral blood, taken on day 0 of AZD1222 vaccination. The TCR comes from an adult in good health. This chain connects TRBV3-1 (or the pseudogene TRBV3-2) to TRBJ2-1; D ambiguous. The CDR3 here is CASSQEYATYNEQFF. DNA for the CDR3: TGTGCCAGCAGCCAAGAATACGCCACCTACAATGAGCAGTTCTTC.